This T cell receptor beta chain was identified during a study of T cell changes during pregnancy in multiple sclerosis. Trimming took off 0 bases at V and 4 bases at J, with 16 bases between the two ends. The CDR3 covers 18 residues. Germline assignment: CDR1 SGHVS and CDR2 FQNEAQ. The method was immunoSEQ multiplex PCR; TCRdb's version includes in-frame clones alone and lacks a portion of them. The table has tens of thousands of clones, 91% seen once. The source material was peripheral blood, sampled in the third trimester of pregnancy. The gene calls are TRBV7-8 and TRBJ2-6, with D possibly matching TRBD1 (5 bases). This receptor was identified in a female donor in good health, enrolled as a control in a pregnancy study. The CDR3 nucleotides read TGTGCCAGCAGCTTAGCGAGACAGCCCGGGCCCGGGGCCAACGTCCTGACTTTC. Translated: CASSLARQPGPGANVLTF.